This TCR beta chain is drawn from a study of T cell responses to AZD1222 COVID-19 vaccine. Sequencing used immunoSEQ multiplex PCR; TCRdb keeps in-frame clones, though not all of them. The table shows 150,000 to 200,000 clones, with approximately 91% occurring only once. Between the trimmed V and J ends, which lost 6 bases and 11 bases, there was a span of 17 bases. The CDR3 runs to 13 residues. The germline gives CDR1 LGHNT, CDR2 FRNRAP. This TCR was sampled from an adult who received the AZD1222 COVID-19 vaccine. The chain joins TRBV12-5 to TRBJ1-5; D is perhaps TRBD1 (5 bases). Sequenced here: peripheral blood, sampled 28 days after the second AZD1222 dose. The DNA for the CDR3 is TGTGCTAGTGGCCAAACAGGCCGAGGGGCCCAGCATTTT. Translation: CASGQTGRGAQHF.